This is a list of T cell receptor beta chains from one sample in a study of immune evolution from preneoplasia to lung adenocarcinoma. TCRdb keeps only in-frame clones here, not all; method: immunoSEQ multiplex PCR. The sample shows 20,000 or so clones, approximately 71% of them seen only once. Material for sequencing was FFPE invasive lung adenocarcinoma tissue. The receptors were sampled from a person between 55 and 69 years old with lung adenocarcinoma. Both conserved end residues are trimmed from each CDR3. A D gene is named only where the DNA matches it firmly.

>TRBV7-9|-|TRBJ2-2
ASSLYPSNTGELF
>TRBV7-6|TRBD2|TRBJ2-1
ASSPATSRNKGNEQF
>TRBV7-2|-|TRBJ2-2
ASSLSAARATGELF
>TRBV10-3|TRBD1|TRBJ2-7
AISSSGTGIHEQY
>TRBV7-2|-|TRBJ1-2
ASSLAFSGLGPNYGYT
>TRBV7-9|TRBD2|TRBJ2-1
ASSPRRLAGETGEQF
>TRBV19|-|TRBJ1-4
ASRGGTAPGEKLF
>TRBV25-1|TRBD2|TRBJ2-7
ASSELERESHEQY
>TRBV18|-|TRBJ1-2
ASSRDPNYGYT
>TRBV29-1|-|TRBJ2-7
SVSRDTSYEQY
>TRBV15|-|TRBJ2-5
ATSRDPEGETQY
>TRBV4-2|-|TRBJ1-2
ASSQASTGLAYGYT
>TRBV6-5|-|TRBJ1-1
ASSQAPVNTEAF
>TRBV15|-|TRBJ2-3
ATSSSATDTQY
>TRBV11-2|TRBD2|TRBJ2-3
ASSLDVSGSTKY
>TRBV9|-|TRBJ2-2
ASSAVFTGELF
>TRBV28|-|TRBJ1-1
ASSFAGLSNTEAF
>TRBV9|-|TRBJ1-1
ASSVVGGPAF
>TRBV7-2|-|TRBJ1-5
ASSLKGSYYQPQH
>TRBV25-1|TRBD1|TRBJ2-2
ASSVRDRSTGELF
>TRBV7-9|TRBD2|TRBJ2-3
ASSSNSGRDGDTQY
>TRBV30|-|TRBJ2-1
AWNQVHSYNEQF
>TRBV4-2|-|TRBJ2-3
ASSQESAPDTQY
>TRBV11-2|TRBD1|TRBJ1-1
ASSHLQGLSTEAF
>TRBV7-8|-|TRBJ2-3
ASSLASGPWQY
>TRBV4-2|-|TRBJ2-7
ASSQGREYEQY
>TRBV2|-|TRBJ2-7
ASRGFYEEEGQY
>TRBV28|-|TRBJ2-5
ASSSEGSGIETQY
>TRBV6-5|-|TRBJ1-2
ASSYSGSRTYGYT
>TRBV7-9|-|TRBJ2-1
ASSSLPGSSWASGDEQF
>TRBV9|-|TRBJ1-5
ASSLEWRGQPQH
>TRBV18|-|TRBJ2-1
ASSPHTGPESGQF
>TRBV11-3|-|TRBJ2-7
ASSFQGTVTYEQY
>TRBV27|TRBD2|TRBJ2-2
ASSPAGVVTGELF
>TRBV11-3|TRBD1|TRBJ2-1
ASSSATGGSLSSYNEQF
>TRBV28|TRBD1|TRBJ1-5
ASSLHRGPRNQPQH
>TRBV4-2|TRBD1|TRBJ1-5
ASSPSRGTGPQH
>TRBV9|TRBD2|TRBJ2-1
ASSVSGISYNEQF
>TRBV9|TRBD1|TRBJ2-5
ASSVVSEGATQY
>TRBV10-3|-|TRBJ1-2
AISVVQGHYGYT